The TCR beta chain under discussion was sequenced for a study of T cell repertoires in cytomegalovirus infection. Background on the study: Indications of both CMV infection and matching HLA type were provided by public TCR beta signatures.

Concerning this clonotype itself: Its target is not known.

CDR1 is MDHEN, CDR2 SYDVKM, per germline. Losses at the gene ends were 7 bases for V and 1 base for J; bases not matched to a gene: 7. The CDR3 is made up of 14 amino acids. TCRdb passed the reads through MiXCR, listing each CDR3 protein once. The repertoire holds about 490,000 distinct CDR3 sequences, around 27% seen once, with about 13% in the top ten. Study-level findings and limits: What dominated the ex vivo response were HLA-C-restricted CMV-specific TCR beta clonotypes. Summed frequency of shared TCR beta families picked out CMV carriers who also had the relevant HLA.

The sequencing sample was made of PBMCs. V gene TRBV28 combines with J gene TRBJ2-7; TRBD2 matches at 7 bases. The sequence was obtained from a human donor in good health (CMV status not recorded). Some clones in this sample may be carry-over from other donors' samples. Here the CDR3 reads CASTQAGESYEQYF. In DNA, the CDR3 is TGTGCCAGCACCCAGGCGGGAGAGTCCTACGAGCAGTACTTC.